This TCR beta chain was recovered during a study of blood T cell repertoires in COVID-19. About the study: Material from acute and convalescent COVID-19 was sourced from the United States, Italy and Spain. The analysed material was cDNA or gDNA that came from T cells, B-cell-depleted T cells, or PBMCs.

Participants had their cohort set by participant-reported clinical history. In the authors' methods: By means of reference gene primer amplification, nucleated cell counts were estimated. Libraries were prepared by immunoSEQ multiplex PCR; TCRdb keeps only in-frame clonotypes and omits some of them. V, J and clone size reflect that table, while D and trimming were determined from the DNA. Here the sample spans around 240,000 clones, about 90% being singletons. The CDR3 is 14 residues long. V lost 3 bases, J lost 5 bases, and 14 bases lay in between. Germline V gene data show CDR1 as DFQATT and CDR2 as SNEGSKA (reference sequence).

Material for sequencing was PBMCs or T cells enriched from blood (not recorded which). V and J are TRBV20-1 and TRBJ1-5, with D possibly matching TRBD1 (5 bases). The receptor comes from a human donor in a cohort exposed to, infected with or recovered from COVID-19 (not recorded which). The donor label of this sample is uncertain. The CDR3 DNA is TGCAGTGCTAGTTGGGGGGGAAGGGATCAGCCCCAGCATTTT. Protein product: CSASWGGRDQPQHF.